Only a few counts were recorded for the clone carrying this T cell receptor beta chain. The antigen remains undetermined. These data are taken from a study of T-cell memory formation after mild COVID-19. Points from the study as a whole: For contracting clones, CD4+ ones sat mainly in CM and EM, CD8+ in EMRA.

Germline CDR1 LGHDT, CDR2 YNNKEL (reference sequence). The CDR3 covers 14 residues. Trimming left V 3 bases short and J 3 bases short, with 11 bases between. A single record per CDR3 protein comes from TCRdb applying MiXCR to the 5' RACE reads. The table lists about 560,000 distinct CDR3 sequences, roughly 17% of them singletons, with around 12% in the top ten. Sequenced: PBMCs or a T cell subset sorted from them (not recorded which). The chain has TRBV3-1 and TRBJ1-2; D unclear. This clonotype was sampled from an adult woman who had mild COVID-19 (a few samples of this study predate the infection). Cell type and time point are not known. Written as DNA, the CDR3 is TGTGCCAGCAGCCAGGGCGGGGTGGACTATGGCTACACCTTC. Protein product: CASSQGGVDYGYTF.